These 30 T cell receptor beta chains were sequenced from one sample in a study of cytomegalovirus exposure and HLA in healthy donors. The PCR made use of 60 Vbeta and 13 Jbeta primers. Sequencing used immunoSEQ multiplex PCR; TCRdb keeps in-frame clones, though not all of them. The sample consists of approximately 100,000 clones, 76% of them appearing once. Sequenced: PBMCs. These receptors all stem from a woman aged 50 to 65 in good health and CMV-seropositive.

The chain uses TRBV7-2 and TRBJ2-7; 11 bases fit TRBD2. After removal of 6 bases from V and 6 bases from J, the junction contained 13 bases not matched to a gene. The CDR3 loop spans 16 amino acids. Germline CDR1 and CDR2: SGHTA and FQGNSA. The CDR3 DNA is TGTGCCAGCAGTTCTCCTATTAGCGGGGGGGCTGCCGAGCAGTACTTC. Its protein is CASSSPISGGAAEQYF.

The chain is built from TRBV6-1 and TRBJ1-5; possible D gene TRBD1, 6 bases. This CDR3 spans 16 amino acids. CDR1 is MNHNS, CDR2 SASEGT, per germline. V lost 2 bases and J 2 bases, leaving 13 bases between the germline ends. CDR3 DNA sequence: TGTGCCAGCAGTGAACAGCTGGGGGCCGGCAATCAGCCCCAGCATTTT. Its translation is CASSEQLGAGNQPQHF.

This clone showed up just a few times. The chain joins TRBV19 to TRBJ1-4, with TRBD1 matching 8 bases. The junction had 9 bases not matched to a gene; V was cut back by 5 bases and J by 10 bases. The CDR3 is 14 residues long. Germline V gives CDR1 LNHDA, CDR2 SQIVND (reference sequence). DNA for the CDR3: TGTGCCAGTAGTGAACCGGGACAGGAACGAAAACTGTTTTTT. It is translated as CASSEPGQERKLFF.

In this sample, this clone turned up a few times. V and J are TRBV7-2 and TRBJ2-3, with TRBD2 matching over 14 bases. Germline values: CDR1 SGHTA, CDR2 FQGNSA. V shed 3 bases and J 4 bases; nucleotides not matched to a gene: 3. The CDR3 spans 16 residues. The CDR3 here is CASSFRGLAGADTQYF. CDR3 nucleotide sequence: TGTGCCAGCAGCTTTAGGGGACTAGCGGGGGCAGATACGCAGTATTTT.

The V call is TRBV12-2, the J call TRBJ1-5; the D segment call TRBD1 is taken from the table without a DNA check. TRBV12-2 is a known pseudogene. The CDR3 is 14 amino acids. The CDR3 DNA reads as TGTGCAAGTCGCCCCGGGACAGCGAATCAGCCCCAGCATTTT. Its protein product is CASRPGTANQPQHF.

The V call is TRBV6-5, the J call TRBJ2-3, with a possible D match to TRBD2 (5 bases). CDR3 size: 14 residues. Trimming removed 4 bases from V and 1 base from J, with 9 bases in between. Looked up from germline, CDR1 is MNHEY and CDR2 is SVGAGI. CDR3 loop: CASSLDGGTDTQYF. The DNA for the CDR3 is TGTGCCAGCAGTTTAGACGGGGGCACAGATACGCAGTATTTT.

V gene TRBV11-2 combines with J gene TRBJ2-7; D possibly corresponds to TRBD2 (8 bases). The ends were cut back, 4 bases at V and 5 bases at J, with 18 bases in the middle. Germline CDR1 is SGHAT and CDR2 is FQNNGV. This CDR3 region has 15 residues. This CDR3 is CASSSYRGGRNEQYF. CDR3 coding DNA: TGTGCCAGCAGCTCATACAGGGGCGGGAGGAACGAGCAGTACTTC.

Comment on this clone: Relative to the germline gene, one junction end is altered; a read error may explain this. J is TRBJ2-4 and V is TRBV2, with a possible D match to TRBD2 (6 bases). Germline-derived CDR1 and CDR2 are SNHLY and FYNNEI. There are 15 residues in the CDR3. CDR3 region: CASSVGGLAKNSQCF. The CDR3 DNA follows: TGTGCCAGCAGTGTGGGGGGATTAGCCAAAAACAGTCAGTGCTTC.

V usage is TRBV5-4 and J usage is TRBJ2-7; 8 bases match TRBD2. V was clipped by 7 bases and J by 2 bases; unmatched bases: 11. CDR1 SGHNT and CDR2 YYREEE come from the germline V gene (reference sequence). The CDR3 has 15 residues. The CDR3 DNA reads as TGTGCCAGCTACAGCTGGAACGGGGGGGCCTACGAGCAGTACTTC. Amino acid sequence: CASYSWNGGAYEQYF.

The chain employs TRBV7-9 and TRBJ2-7, with no clear D. V shed 5 bases and J shed 0 bases, with 8 bases lying between them. The CDR3 covers 13 residues. Germline loops: CDR1 SEHNR, CDR2 FQNEAQ (reference sequence). CDR3 region: CASSLQSSYEQYF. CDR3 nucleotides: TGTGCCAGCAGCCTACAGAGCTCCTACGAGCAGTACTTC.

The chain couples TRBV7-2 to TRBJ2-1, with TRBD2 matching over 9 bases. Looked up from germline, CDR1 is SGHTA and CDR2 is FQGNSA. The CDR3 extends over 15 amino acids. V shed 4 bases, J shed 1 base, and the junction held 2 bases outside the gene matches. CDR3 in DNA: TGTGCCAGCAGCTCCGGACTAGCGTCCTACAATGAGCAGTTCTTC. It yields the protein CASSSGLASYNEQFF.

This clone was counted once. V gene TRBV4-2 combines with J gene TRBJ2-2; 10 positions match TRBD2. This CDR3 has 14 amino acids. Per the germline V gene, CDR1 is LGHNA and CDR2 is YNFKEQ. Trimming at V came to 11 bases and at J to 4 bases, leaving 7 bases not matched to a gene. CDR3 nucleotide sequence: TGTGCCTCCCAGCGGGGGGGCGGCACCGGGGAGCTGTTTTTT. It specifies CASQRGGGTGELFF.

The chain uses TRBV6-5 and TRBJ2-2, with 9 nucleotides matching TRBD1. With 7 bases clipped from V and 6 bases from J, the junction kept 3 bases outside the gene matches. Looked up from germline, CDR1 is MNHEY and CDR2 is SVGAGI. The CDR3 consists of 13 residues. CDR3 region: CASKGQGSGELFF. As DNA, the CDR3 is TGTGCCAGCAAGGGACAGGGATCCGGGGAGCTGTTTTTT.

The V call is TRBV7-3, the J call TRBJ1-2; 9 bases are a match to TRBD1. The CDR3 length is 15 residues. The V gene's germline CDR1 is SGHTA and CDR2 FQGTGA. The V and J ends lost 5 bases and 4 bases, in that order; junction bases with no gene match: 8. The CDR3, as DNA: TGTGCCAGCAGCCCCACCGGGACAGGGTCCTATGGCTACACCTTC. Translating gives CASSPTGTGSYGYTF. Together with reference TRBV7-3 and TRBJ1-2, the CDR3 gives the full variable domain: GAGVSQTPSNKVTEKGKYVELRCDPISGHTALYWYRQSLGQGPEFLIYFQGTGAADDSGLPNDRFFAVRPEGSVSTLKIQRTERGDSAVYLCASSPTGTGSYGYTFGSGTRLTVV.

The CDR3 reads CASSIGGGETQYF. The CDR3 region has the DNA TGCGCCAGCAGCATAGGGGGGGGAGAGACCCAGTACTTC. The V call is TRBV5-1, the J call TRBJ2-5; D perhaps matches TRBD2 (7 bases). V shed 4 bases and J shed 4 bases, with 11 bases lying between them. Germline V gene data show CDR1 as SGHRS and CDR2 as YFSETQ. The CDR3 is 13 amino acids. The complete variable domain, with remaining parts taken from reference TRBV5-1 and TRBJ2-5, reads KAGVTQTPRYLIKTRGQQVTLSCSPISGHRSVSWYQQTPGQGLQFLFEYFSETQRNKGNFPGRFSGRQFSNSRSEMNVSTLELGDSALYLCASSIGGGETQYFGPGTRLLVL.

The rearrangement links TRBV2 to TRBJ2-1; perhaps TRBD2 as D (7 bases). CDR3 size: 14 residues. Trimming removed 8 bases at V and 6 bases at J, with 17 bases between. Germline V gene data show CDR1 as SNHLY and CDR2 as FYNNEI. The CDR3 sequence is CASPWGGASNEQFF. CDR3 DNA sequence: TGTGCCAGCCCCTGGGGGGGGGCAAGCAATGAGCAGTTCTTC. The variable domain in full, completed from reference TRBV2 and TRBJ2-1, reads EPEVTQTPSHQVTQMGQEVILRCVPISNHLYFYWYRQILGQKVEFLVSFYNNEISEKSEIFDDQFSVERPDGSNFTLKIRSTKLEDSAMYFCASPWGGASNEQFFGPGTRLTVL.

This chain joins TRBV19 and TRBJ1-5; a possible D gene is TRBD1 (5 bases). This CDR3 is 14 amino acids long. Germline loops: CDR1 LNHDA, CDR2 SQIVND (reference sequence). V was clipped by 6 bases and J by 1 base, with 10 bases between them. In DNA form, the CDR3 reads TGTGCCAGTAGCCCGGGGGGGAGCAATCAGCCCCAGCATTTT. Its translation: CASSPGGSNQPQHF. Together with reference TRBV19 and TRBJ1-5, the CDR3 gives the full variable domain: DGGITQSPKYLFRKEGQNVTLSCEQNLNHDAMYWYRQDPGQGLRLIYYSQIVNDFQKGDIAEGYSVSREKKESFPLTVTSAQKNPTAFYLCASSPGGSNQPQHFGDGTRLSIL.

The J gene is TRBJ2-2, the V gene TRBV18; TRBD2 matches at 9 bases. The CDR3 is made up of 16 amino acids. Germline V gene data show CDR1 as KGHSH and CDR2 as LQKENI. J gave up 4 bases and V 0 bases, and 3 bases lay outside the gene matches. The CDR3 sequence: CASSPPSGGLTGELFF. The CDR3 nucleotides read TGTGCCAGCTCACCACCCAGCGGGGGGCTCACCGGGGAGCTGTTTTTT.

This clone was seen once. The rearrangement joins TRBV14 to TRBJ1-1; the D is unclear. The CDR3 consists of 13 residues. Trimming removed 1 base from V and 11 bases from J, with 14 bases in between. In germline, CDR1 is SGHDN, CDR2 FVKESK. The CDR3 loop is CASSQARFVGAFF. The CDR3 DNA is TGTGCCAGCAGCCAAGCTCGGTTCGTCGGTGCTTTCTTT.

This clone was seen more than once but under ten times. This rearrangement joins TRBV9 to TRBJ2-3; 9 positions agree with TRBD1. CDR3 length: 15 amino acids. CDR1 SGDLS and CDR2 YYNGEE come from the germline V gene. The trim removed 0 bases at V and 2 bases at J, leaving 1 base unmatched. Here the CDR3 DNA reads TGTGCCAGCAGCGTAGGGGACAGGGACACAGATACGCAGTATTTT. This codes for CASSVGDRDTDTQYF.

This clone was picked up one time. V is TRBV27 and J is TRBJ2-2; perhaps TRBD1 as D (5 bases). Per the germline V gene, CDR1 is MNHEY and CDR2 is SMNVEV (reference sequence). The CDR3 is 15 residues long. Deletions cut 1 base from V and 3 bases from J, with 9 bases between. This chain's CDR3 is CASSLFQGDTGELFF. In DNA, the CDR3 is TGTGCCAGCAGTTTATTTCAGGGTGACACCGGGGAGCTGTTTTTT.

This chain joins TRBV2 and TRBJ1-2; possible D gene TRBD1, 6 bases. The CDR3 contains 14 residues. Germline V lookup: CDR1 SNHLY, CDR2 FYNNEI. Trimming took 0 bases from V and 7 from J, leaving 12 bases between them. The CDR3 bases are TGTGCCAGCAGTGAAGCCGGGACAACCGCTGGCTACACCTTC. It codes for CASSEAGTTAGYTF.

V gene TRBV18 combines with J gene TRBJ2-7; TRBD2 matches at 11 bases. V gave up 6 bases and J gave up 5 bases; unmatched junction bases: 9. The germline CDR1 and CDR2 sequences are KGHSH and LQKENI. This CDR3 is 15 amino acids long. The CDR3 loop reads CASSPLLAGADEQYF. DNA for the CDR3: TGTGCCAGCTCCCCCTTACTAGCGGGAGCGGACGAGCAGTACTTC.

As for this clone: The junction does not match germline at one end; this may be a read error. V usage is TRBV7-8 and J usage is TRBJ1-1, with D tentatively TRBD1 (6 bases). The CDR3 runs to 13 residues. Germline assignment: CDR1 SGHVS and CDR2 FQNEAQ. CDR3 bases: TGTACCAGCAGCTTAGGGACAAGCCCTGCCGCTTTCTTT. Protein: CTSSLGTSPAAFF.

In its sample, this clone was seen a few times. V is TRBV4-1 and J is TRBJ2-7; tentatively, D is TRBD1 (6 bases). The length of the CDR3 is 14 residues. Germline V CDR1 and CDR2: MGHRA, YSYEKL. The ends were cut back, 1 base at V and 1 base at J, with 8 bases in the middle. Here the CDR3 DNA reads TGCGCCAGCAGCCAAGCACAGGGATCCTACGAGCAGTACTTC. It codes for CASSQAQGSYEQYF.

V is TRBV10-3 and J is TRBJ2-7; possibly TRBD2 for D (6 bases). The CDR3 contains 16 residues. Germline V gene lookup returns CDR1 ENHRY and CDR2 SYGVKD. Trimming took 2 bases from V and 2 from J, leaving 16 bases between them. The CDR3 is CAISEVVGEAPYEQYF. The CDR3 DNA reads TGTGCCATCAGTGAGGTCGTTGGGGAGGCGCCCTACGAGCAGTACTTC.

The chain carries TRBV27 and TRBJ1-4; no definite D call. Trimming took 5 bases from V and 0 from J, leaving 7 bases between them. Germline CDR1 reads MNHEY; CDR2 reads SMNVEV (reference sequence). The CDR3 totals 14 residues. The CDR3 here is CASSIYATNEKLFF. The CDR3 DNA follows: TGTGCCAGCAGTATTTATGCAACTAATGAAAAACTGTTTTTT.

This sequence joins TRBV5-4 and TRBJ2-7; D perhaps matches TRBD2 (5 bases). In germline, CDR1 is SGHNT, CDR2 YYREEE (reference sequence). Deletions cut 2 bases from V and 3 bases from J, with 9 bases between. The CDR3 is 13 amino acids. CDR3 nucleotide sequence: TGTGCCAGCAGCTTACAGCGGAACTACGAGCAGTACTTC. It is translated as CASSLQRNYEQYF.

Concerning this clone itself: One end of the junction is discordant with germline, which a read error may explain. The rearrangement uses TRBV6-6 and TRBJ1-6; the D is unclear. The CDR3 loop spans 12 amino acids. From germline, CDR1 is MNHNY and CDR2 SVGAGI (reference sequence). Here the CDR3 DNA reads TGTGCCAGCAGTCCCCCGGGCCAGTTGGGAGACTTT. As protein: CASSPPGQLGDF.

V and J are TRBV7-8 and TRBJ2-1, with 8 positions matching TRBD1. Germline CDR1 is SGHVS and CDR2 is FQNEAQ. This CDR3 spans 20 amino acids. V trimming: 3 bases; J trimming: 1 base; junction bases outside the gene matches: 17. CDR3 nucleotides: TGTGCCAGCAGCTTGACAGGACAGGGTCAGGACAGGAGGTCCTACAATGAGCAGTTCTTC. Protein product: CASSLTGQGQDRRSYNEQFF.